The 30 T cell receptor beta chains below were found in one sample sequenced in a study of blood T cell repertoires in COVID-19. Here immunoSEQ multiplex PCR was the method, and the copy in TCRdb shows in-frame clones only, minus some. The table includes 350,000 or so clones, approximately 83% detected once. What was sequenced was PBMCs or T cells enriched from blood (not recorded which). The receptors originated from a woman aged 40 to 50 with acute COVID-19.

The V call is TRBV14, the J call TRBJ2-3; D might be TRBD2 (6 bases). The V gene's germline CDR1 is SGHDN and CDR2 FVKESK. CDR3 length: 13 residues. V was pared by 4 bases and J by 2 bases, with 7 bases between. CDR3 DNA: TGTGCCAGCAGCCGGGGACTCACAGATACGCAGTATTTT. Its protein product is CASSRGLTDTQYF.

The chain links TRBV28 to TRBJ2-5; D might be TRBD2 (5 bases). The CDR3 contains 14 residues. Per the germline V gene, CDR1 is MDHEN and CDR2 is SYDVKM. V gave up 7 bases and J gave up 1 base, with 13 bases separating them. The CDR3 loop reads CASTRLPSQETQYF. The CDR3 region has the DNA TGTGCCAGCACCCGACTACCGTCCCAAGAGACCCAGTACTTC.

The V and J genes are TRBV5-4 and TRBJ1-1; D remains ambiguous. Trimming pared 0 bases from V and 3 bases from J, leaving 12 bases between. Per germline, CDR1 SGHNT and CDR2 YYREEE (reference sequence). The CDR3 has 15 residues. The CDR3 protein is CASSLESGAHTEAFF. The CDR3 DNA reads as TGTGCCAGCAGCTTGGAATCGGGTGCACACACTGAAGCTTTCTTT.

The DNA for the CDR3 is TGTGCCAGCAGTTCCCGGACAGGGGGCAATCAGCCCCAGCATTTT. As protein: CASSSRTGGNQPQHF. The genes are TRBV28 and TRBJ1-5; 9 nucleotides match TRBD1. This CDR3 is built from 15 residues. In germline, CDR1 is MDHEN, CDR2 SYDVKM. J lost 2 bases, V lost 4 bases, and 3 bases had no gene match.

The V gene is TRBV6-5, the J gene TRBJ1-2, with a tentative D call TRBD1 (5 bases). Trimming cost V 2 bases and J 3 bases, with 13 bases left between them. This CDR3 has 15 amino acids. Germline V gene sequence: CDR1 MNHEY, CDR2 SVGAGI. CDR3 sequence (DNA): TGTGCCAGCAGTTACCTAAGAAGGGGTGACTATGGCTACACCTTC. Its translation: CASSYLRRGDYGYTF.

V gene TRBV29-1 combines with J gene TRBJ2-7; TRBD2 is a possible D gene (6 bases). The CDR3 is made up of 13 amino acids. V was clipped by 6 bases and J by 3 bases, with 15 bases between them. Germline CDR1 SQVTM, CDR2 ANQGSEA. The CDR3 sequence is CSVEPRRGYEQYF. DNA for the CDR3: TGCAGCGTGGAACCTCGGAGGGGCTACGAGCAGTACTTC.

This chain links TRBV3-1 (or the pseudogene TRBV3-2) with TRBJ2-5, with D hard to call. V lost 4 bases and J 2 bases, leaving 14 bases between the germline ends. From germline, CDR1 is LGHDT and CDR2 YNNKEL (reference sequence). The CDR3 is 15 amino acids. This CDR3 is CASSLHQTEQETQYF. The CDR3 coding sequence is TGTGCCAGCAGCCTCCACCAAACAGAACAAGAGACCCAGTACTTC.

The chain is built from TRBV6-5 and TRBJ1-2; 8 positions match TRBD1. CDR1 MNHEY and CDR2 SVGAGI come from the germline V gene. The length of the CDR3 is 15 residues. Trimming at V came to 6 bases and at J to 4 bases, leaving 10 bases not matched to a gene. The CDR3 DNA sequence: TGTGCCAGCAGCCCAGAACCGGGACAGGTCTATGGCTACACCTTC. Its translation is CASSPEPGQVYGYTF.

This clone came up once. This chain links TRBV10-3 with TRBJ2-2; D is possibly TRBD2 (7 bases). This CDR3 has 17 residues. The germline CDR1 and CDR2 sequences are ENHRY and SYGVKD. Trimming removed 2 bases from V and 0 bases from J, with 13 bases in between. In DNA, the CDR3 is TGTGCCATCAGTGAGGCGGGGGCAGCCGCGAACACCGGGGAGCTGTTTTTT. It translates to CAISEAGAAANTGELFF.

CDR3 coding DNA: TGTGCCAGTAGGAGACTAGCGGGAGTACCTGAGCAGTACTTC. Amino acid sequence: CASRRLAGVPEQYF. J is TRBJ2-7 and V is TRBV19; 12 bases are a match to TRBD2. V trimming: 6 bases; J trimming: 7 bases; junction bases outside the gene matches: 7. Germline CDR1 and CDR2: LNHDA and SQIVND (reference sequence). This CDR3 has 14 amino acids.

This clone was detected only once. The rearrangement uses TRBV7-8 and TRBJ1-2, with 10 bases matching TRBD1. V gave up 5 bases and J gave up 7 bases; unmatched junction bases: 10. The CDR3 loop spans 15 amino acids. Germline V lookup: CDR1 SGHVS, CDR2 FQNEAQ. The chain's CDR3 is CASSPRDRGLFGYTF. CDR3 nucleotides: TGTGCCAGCAGCCCCCGGGACAGGGGCCTTTTTGGCTACACCTTC.

DNA for the CDR3: TGTGCCAGCAGTTACTCCTCAGCGGTAGCCAAAAACATTCAGTACTTC. Translation gives CASSYSSAVAKNIQYF. V gene TRBV6-5 combines with J gene TRBJ2-4; the D gene is possibly TRBD2 (5 bases). This CDR3 comprises 16 residues. CDR1 MNHEY and CDR2 SVGAGI come from the germline V gene. The ends were cut back, 0 bases at V and 0 bases at J, with 9 bases in the middle.

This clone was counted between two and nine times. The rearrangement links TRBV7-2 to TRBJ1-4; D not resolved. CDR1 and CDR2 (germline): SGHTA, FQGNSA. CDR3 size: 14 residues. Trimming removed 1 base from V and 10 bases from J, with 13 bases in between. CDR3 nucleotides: TGTGCCAGCAGCTTAGGTGGAGGGCTAGGAAAACTGTTTTTT. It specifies CASSLGGGLGKLFF.

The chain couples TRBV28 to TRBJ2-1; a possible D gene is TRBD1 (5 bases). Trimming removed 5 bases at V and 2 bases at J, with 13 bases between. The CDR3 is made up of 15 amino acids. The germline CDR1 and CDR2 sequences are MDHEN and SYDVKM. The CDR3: CASSAPQVPYNEQFF. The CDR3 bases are TGTGCCAGCAGTGCCCCACAGGTCCCCTACAATGAGCAGTTCTTC.

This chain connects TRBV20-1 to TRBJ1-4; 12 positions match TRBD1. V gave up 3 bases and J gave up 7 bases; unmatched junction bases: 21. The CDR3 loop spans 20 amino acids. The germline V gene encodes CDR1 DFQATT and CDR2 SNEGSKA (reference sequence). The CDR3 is CSASSIRGRDRGPYGEKLFF. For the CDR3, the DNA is TGCAGTGCTAGTAGCATTCGAGGCCGGGACAGGGGGCCTTATGGTGAAAAACTGTTTTTT.

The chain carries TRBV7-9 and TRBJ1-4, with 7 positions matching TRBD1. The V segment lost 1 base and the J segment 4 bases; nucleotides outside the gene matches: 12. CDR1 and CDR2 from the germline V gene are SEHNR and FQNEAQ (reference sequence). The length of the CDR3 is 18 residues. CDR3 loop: CASSLEVYRDSLNEKLFF. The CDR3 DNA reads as TGTGCCAGCAGCTTAGAGGTCTATAGGGACAGCCTTAATGAAAAACTGTTTTTT.

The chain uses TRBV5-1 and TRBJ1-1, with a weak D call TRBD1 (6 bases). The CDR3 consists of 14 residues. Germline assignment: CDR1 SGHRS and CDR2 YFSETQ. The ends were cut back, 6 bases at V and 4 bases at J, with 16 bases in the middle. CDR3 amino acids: CASKLQGSFTEAFF. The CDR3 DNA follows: TGCGCCAGCAAGTTACAGGGCTCCTTCACTGAAGCTTTCTTT.

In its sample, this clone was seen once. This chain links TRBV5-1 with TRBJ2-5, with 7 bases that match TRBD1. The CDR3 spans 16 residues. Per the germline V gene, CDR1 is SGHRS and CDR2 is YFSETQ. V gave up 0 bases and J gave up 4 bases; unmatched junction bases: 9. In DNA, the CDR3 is TGCGCCAGCAGCTTGGATCTAACAGGGGCAGCAGAGACCCAGTACTTC. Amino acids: CASSLDLTGAAETQYF. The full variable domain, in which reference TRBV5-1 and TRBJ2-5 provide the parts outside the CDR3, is KAGVTQTPRYLIKTRGQQVTLSCSPISGHRSVSWYQQTPGQGLQFLFEYFSETQRNKGNFPGRFSGRQFSNSRSEMNVSTLELGDSALYLCASSLDLTGAAETQYFGPGTRLLVL.

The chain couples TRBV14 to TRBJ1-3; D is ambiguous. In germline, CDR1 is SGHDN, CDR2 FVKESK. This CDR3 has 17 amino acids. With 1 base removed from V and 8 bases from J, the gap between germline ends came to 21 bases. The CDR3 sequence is CASSQVIGDLQRDTIYF. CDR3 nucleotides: TGTGCCAGCAGCCAAGTGATCGGGGATCTCCAGAGAGACACCATATATTTT.

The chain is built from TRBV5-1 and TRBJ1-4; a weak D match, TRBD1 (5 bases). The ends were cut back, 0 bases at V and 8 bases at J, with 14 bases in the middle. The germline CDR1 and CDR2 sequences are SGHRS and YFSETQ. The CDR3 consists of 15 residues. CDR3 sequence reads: CASSLAGVVREKLFF. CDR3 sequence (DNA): TGCGCCAGCAGCTTGGCGGGGGTTGTGCGGGAAAAACTGTTTTTT.

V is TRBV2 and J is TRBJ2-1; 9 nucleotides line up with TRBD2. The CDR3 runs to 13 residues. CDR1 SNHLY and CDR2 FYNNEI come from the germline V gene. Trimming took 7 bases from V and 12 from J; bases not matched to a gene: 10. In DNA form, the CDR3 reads TGTGCCAGCACCCAAACGGGACTAGCAGGGCAGTTCTTC. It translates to CASTQTGLAGQFF.

CDR3 in amino acids: CASSPMTGLGEKLFF. In nucleotides, the CDR3 is TGTGCCAGCAGTCCAATGACAGGTCTTGGGGAAAAACTGTTTTTT. The chain employs TRBV27 and TRBJ1-4; D might be TRBD1 (6 bases). CDR3 size: 15 residues. Germline-derived CDR1 and CDR2 are MNHEY and SMNVEV (reference sequence). V was trimmed by 5 bases and J by 8 bases, leaving 18 bases between them.

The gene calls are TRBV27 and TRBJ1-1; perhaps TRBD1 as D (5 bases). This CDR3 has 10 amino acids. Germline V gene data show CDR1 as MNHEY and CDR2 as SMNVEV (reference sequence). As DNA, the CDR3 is TGTGCTGCGGGACTCCTGACTTCTTTCTTT. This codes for CAAGLLTSFF.

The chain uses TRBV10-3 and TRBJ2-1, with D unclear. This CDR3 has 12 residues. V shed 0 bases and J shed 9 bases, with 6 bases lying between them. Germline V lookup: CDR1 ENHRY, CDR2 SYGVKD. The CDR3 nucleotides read TGTGCCATCAGTGAGTCGGAGTCTGAGCAGTTCTTC. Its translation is CAISESESEQFF.

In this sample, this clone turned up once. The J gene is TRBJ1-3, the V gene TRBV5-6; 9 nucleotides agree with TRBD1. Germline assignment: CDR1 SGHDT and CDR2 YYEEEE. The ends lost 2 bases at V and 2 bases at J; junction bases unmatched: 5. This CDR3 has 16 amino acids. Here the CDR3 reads CASSLLQGAAGNTIYF. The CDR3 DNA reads TGTGCCAGCAGCTTACTACAGGGGGCGGCTGGAAACACCATATATTTT.

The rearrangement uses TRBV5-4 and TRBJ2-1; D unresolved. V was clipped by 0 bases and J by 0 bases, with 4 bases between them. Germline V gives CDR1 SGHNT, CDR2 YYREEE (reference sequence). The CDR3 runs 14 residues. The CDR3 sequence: CASSLAGSYNEQFF. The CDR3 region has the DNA TGTGCCAGCAGCTTGGCCGGCTCCTACAATGAGCAGTTCTTC.

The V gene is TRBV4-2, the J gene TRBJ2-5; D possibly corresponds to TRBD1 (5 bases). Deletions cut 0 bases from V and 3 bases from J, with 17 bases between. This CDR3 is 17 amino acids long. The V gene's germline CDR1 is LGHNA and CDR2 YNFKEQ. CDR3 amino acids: CASSQDMIGIGEETQYF. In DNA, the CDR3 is TGTGCCAGCAGCCAAGATATGATTGGGATAGGGGAAGAGACCCAGTACTTC.

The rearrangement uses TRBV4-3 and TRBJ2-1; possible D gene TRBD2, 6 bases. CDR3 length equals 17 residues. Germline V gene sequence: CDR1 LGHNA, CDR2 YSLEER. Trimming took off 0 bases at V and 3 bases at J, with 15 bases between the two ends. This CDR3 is CASSQDWASANYNEQFF. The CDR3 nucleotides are TGCGCCAGCAGCCAAGACTGGGCTAGCGCCAACTACAATGAGCAGTTCTTC.

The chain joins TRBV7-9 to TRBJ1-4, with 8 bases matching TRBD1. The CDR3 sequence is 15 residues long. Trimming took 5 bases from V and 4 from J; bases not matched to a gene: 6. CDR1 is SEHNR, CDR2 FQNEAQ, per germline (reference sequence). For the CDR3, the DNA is TGTGCCAGCAGCCGGCGGACAGGGATTAATGAAAAACTGTTTTTT. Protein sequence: CASSRRTGINEKLFF.

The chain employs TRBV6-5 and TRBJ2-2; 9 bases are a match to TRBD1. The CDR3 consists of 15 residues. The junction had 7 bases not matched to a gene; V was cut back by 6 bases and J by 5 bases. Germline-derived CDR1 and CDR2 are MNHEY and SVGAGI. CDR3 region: CASRQGALYTGELFF. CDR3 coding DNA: TGTGCCAGCAGACAGGGGGCGCTTTATACCGGGGAGCTGTTTTTT.